This TCR beta chain originates from a study of blood T cells in healthy people across ages. A J-beta primer mix and a sample-barcoded 5' primer were used in a second PCR of roughly 6 to 11 cycles. Every cDNA molecule carried a tag from a template-switch adaptor bearing 12 random nucleotides. A single record per CDR3 protein comes from TCRdb applying MiXCR to the 5' RACE reads. The table records hundreds of thousands of distinct CDR3 sequences, 58% of them present only once. Trimming cost V 5 bases and J 3 bases, with 14 bases left between them. In germline, CDR1 is LGHNT, CDR2 FRNRAP. There are 14 residues in the CDR3. A word on this clonotype: What it binds is unknown.

Russia was home to the donors, healthy Caucasian individuals aged roughly 6 to 90. Study observations and caveats: Estimated diversity that came from one million T cells was considered an underestimate. Bulk PBMC profiling left naive and antigen-experienced comparisons inconclusive.

The sequencing sample was made of blood. The clonotype was recovered from a man aged 25-40 years in good health. The chain has TRBV12-5 and TRBJ2-7, with a tentative D call TRBD2 (6 bases). The CDR3 DNA reads as TGTGCTAGTGGTCCGGGACTGGGTGACTACGAGCAGTACTTC. This gives the protein CASGPGLGDYEQYF.